A selection of T cell receptor beta chains follows, all from one sample in a study of T cells in localized non-small cell lung cancer. Clones were sequenced by immunoSEQ multiplex PCR, and TCRdb holds only the in-frame ones, with some missing. The sample records more than 45,000 clones, approximately 80% being singletons. Specimen: peripheral blood mononuclear cells, collected before any cancer treatment. The receptors were sampled from a man aged 40 to 69 with stage III lung adenocarcinoma. CDR3s include the opening cysteine and the closing phenylalanine or tryptophan. D genes are given only for firm matches. Size tells how often a clone was seen (once, few, many) or the class of an expanded clone, and some rows leave it out.

-,few,TRBJ1-5,TRBV2,CASSSESGNQPQHF,TGTGCCAGCAGTTCAGAAAGCGGCAATCAGCCCCAGCATTTT
-,-,TRBJ1-4,TRBV11-2,CASSLQDGLNEKLFF,TGTGCCAGCAGCTTACAGGACGGCTTAAATGAAAAACTGTTTTTT
TRBD2,-,TRBJ2-1,TRBV7-2,CASSLEAGGQGGEQFF,TGTGCCAGCAGCTTGGAAGCGGGGGGGCAGGGGGGAGAGCAGTTCTTC
-,-,TRBJ2-4,TRBV7-9,CASSSSTGRNIQYF,TGTGCCAGCAGCTCCAGTACGGGCAGAAACATTCAGTACTTC
-,-,TRBJ2-1,TRBV4-3,CASSPSPRGQGTYNEQFF,TGCGCCAGCAGCCCCTCACCTCGGGGGCAGGGGACCTACAATGAGCAGTTCTTC
-,-,TRBJ2-3,TRBV9,CASSNSPDGGTDTQYF,TGTGCCAGCAGCAATTCTCCAGACGGAGGCACAGATACGCAGTATTTT
TRBD2,-,TRBJ2-5,TRBV2,CAVGERLASETQYF,TGTGCCGTCGGGGAAAGACTAGCTTCTGAGACCCAGTACTTC
TRBD1,-,TRBJ2-7,TRBV5-1,CASSLTGTAPEQYF,TGCGCCAGCAGCTTGACCGGGACAGCCCCCGAGCAGTACTTC
-,once,TRBJ2-7,TRBV9,CASSVSGQPYEQYF,TGTGCCAGCAGCGTAAGTGGGCAGCCCTACGAGCAGTACTTC
TRBD2,-,TRBJ2-7,TRBV18,CASSPDRDYTYEQYF,TGTGCCAGCTCACCAGACCGGGACTACACCTACGAGCAGTACTTC
TRBD2,once,TRBJ2-3,TRBV28,CASSMHLAGVVADTQYF,TGTGCCAGCAGTATGCACCTAGCGGGGGTTGTAGCTGATACGCAGTATTTT
TRBD1,-,TRBJ2-6,TRBV7-2,CASSLMAGGRSGANVLTF,TGTGCCAGCAGCTTAATGGCAGGGGGTAGGTCTGGGGCCAACGTCCTGACTTTC
-,-,TRBJ1-6,TRBV5-1,CASRDSEDSPLHF,TGCGCCAGCAGGGACAGTGAGGATTCACCCCTCCACTTT
TRBD2,-,TRBJ2-1,TRBV10-3,CATGLAGINEQFF,TGTGCCACAGGACTAGCGGGAATAAATGAGCAGTTCTTC